The present T cell receptor beta chain was sequenced within a study of cytomegalovirus exposure and HLA in healthy donors (dated 2017 in TCRdb). Broadly, across the study: According to a later analysis, the roughly 120 validation repertoires were produced on the same platform as the roughly 720 repertoires of the first cohort. The aim of the study was to test whether cataloging public T cell receptors could identify signatures of past pathogen exposure. Besides the first cohort of some 670 subjects, a separate validation cohort made up of some 110 different subjects was used. To predict cytomegalovirus infection status, the study combined high-throughput TCR immunosequencing, statistical association of individual TCRs with disease status, and machine learning. Beyond this particular receptor, the publication reports: It was suggested by the authors that the approach could potentially be generalized to other disease states and immunological phenotypes. A total of around 150 TCR beta chains were listed by the study as associated with cytomegalovirus. A later analysis found that TCRs clustered in the first cohort also tended to co-occur in the roughly 110 validation repertoires, with approximately 93% of cluster scores above 0. A later analysis had no HLA typing for the validation cohort, so co-occurrence there was scored across all 130 or so repertoires. The classifier was reported to diagnose cytomegalovirus status with high specificity and sensitivity in both the original and validation cohorts. A few of the identified cytomegalovirus-associated TCR beta chains were confirmed in vitro to be specific for cytomegalovirus antigens. While some public TCRs were present in many individuals, most TCR sequences turned up only very rarely across donors.

As for this clone: Its antigen is currently not known. No base qualities exist here, and no much larger clone lies one base off it.

The library came from the immunoSEQ multiplex PCR assay. The authors processed their data as follows. To diagnose cytomegalovirus status from the catalog of TCR beta chain sequences, a statistical classification framework was built. Sourced from immuneACCESS, this table was stored by TCRdb with only in-frame sequences that have V and J called. A share of the clones is absent; for the studies checked, an unresolved V gene accounts for under half, and the remainder has no known explanation. That table gives V, J and clone size, and the DNA gave D and trimming. For this sample there are roughly 330,000 clones; about nine tenths appear just once. About 1.2% of the sample is held by the ten biggest clonotypes. The germline V gene gives CDR1 as SGHTA and CDR2 as FQGTGA. Including cysteine and phenylalanine, the CDR3 has 13 amino acids. The CDR3 DNA has 39 bases and is translated from base 1. Trimming takes 5 bases from V and 1 base from J, and the germline ends sit 9 bases apart.

The donors were included in the validation cohort of roughly 120 subjects, a group kept apart from the roughly 670-subject first cohort. The sample taken for sequencing was PBMCs. The chain joins TRBV7-3 to TRBJ2-7, with TRBD2 tentatively as D gene (6 bases match). This TCR came from a woman younger than 45 in good health and CMV-seropositive. The CDR3 is CASSPGLSYEQYF. The DNA is as follows: TGTGCCAGCAGCCCGGGACTGTCCTACGAGCAGTACTTC.